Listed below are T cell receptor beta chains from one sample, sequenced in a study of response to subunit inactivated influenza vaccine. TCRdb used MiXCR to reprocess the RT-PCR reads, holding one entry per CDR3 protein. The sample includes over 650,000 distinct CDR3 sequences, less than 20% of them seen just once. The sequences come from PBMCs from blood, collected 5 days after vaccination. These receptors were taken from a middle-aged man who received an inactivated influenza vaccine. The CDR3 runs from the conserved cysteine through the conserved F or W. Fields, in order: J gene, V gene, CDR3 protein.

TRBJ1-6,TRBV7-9,CASSRRQGDSPLHF
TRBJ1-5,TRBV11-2,CASSEQGLGNQPQHF
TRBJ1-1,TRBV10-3,CAIRGAAERNTEAFF
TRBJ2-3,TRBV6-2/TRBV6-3,CASSYSSLHWADTQYF
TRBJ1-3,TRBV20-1,CSARLDIENTIYF
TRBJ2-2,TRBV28,CAGNRGPNTGELFF
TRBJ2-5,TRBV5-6,CASNHRVGETQYF
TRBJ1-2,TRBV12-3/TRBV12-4,CASTYGGNYGYTF
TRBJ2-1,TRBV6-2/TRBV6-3,CATHRAGGRYEQFF
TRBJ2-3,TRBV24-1,CATSAVGLSTDTQYF
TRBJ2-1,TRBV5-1,CASTRDREYNEQFF
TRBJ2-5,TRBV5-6,CASSRGIGLGAETQYF
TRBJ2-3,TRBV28,CASSLQHSADTQYF
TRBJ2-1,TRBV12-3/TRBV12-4,CASSFNPSYNEQFF
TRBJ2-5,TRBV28,CASSLIGQETQYF
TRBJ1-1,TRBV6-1,CASSDRVQNTEAFF
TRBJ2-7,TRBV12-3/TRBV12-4,CASSLHKASGGNEQYF
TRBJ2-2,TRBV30,CAWGQGNTGELFF
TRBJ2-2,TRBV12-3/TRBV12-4,CASSLMNAGELFF
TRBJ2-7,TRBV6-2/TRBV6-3,CASSYERGSYEQYF
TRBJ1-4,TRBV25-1,CASSEYTRRNEKLFF
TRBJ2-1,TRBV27,CASSADSYNEQFF
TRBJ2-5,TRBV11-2,CASSKDWKTQYF
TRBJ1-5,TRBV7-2,CASSLMGLGNQPQHF
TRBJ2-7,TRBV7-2,CATQGSPTYEQYF
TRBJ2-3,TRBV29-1,CSVEDQGNGDTQYF
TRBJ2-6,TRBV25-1,CASGRFGEANVLTF
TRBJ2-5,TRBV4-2,CASSHAQGAGAVETQYF